This entry is about one T cell receptor (beta chain). The sample is drawn from a study of technical replicates of blood from a handful of donors. Method: immunoSEQ multiplex PCR; TCRdb's copy keeps in-frame clones and lacks some. The table includes some 84,000 clones, around nine tenths detected once. Material: T cells isolated from PBMCs. This clonotype originated in a human donor in good health.

The CDR3 here is CASSPHWTAESYEQYF. CDR3 DNA: TGTGCCAGCAGCCCCCACTGGACAGCTGAATCCTACGAGCAGTACTTC. The chain links TRBV7-9 to TRBJ2-7, with D tentatively TRBD1 (6 bases). The CDR3 length is 16 residues. Trimming removed 5 bases from V and 1 base from J, with 18 bases in between. The germline gives CDR1 SEHNR, CDR2 FQNEAQ (reference sequence).